These 10 T cell receptor beta chains were sequenced from one sample in a study of CD8 T cells in ankylosing spondylitis. TCRdb ran MiXCR on the 5' RACE reads and lists one entry per CDR3 protein. The sample has 200,000 or so distinct CDR3 sequences; 10% to 15% are singletons. Sequenced: blood, either unsorted or a sorted T cell fraction (not recorded which). The receptors were gathered from a female donor with ankylosing spondylitis or in good health (not recorded which).

In DNA, the CDR3 is TGTGCCAGTAAAGGGCAGTTGAACACTGAAGCTTTCTTT. Protein: CASKGQLNTEAFF. The chain uses TRBV19 and TRBJ1-1, with no clear D. This CDR3 is 13 amino acids long. The V end lost 7 bases, the J end lost 0 bases, and 9 bases lay between the germline ends. In germline, CDR1 is LNHDA, CDR2 SQIVND (reference sequence).

The CDR3 is CTIGSQKQYF. The CDR3 bases are TGCACCATTGGATCCCAAAAGCAGTATTTT. This chain joins TRBV20-1 and TRBJ2-3; D remains unclear. The germline gives CDR1 DFQATT, CDR2 SNEGSKA (reference sequence). CDR3 length: 10 residues.

In regard to this clonotype: This may come from a read error, since a much larger clone is one base off. This chain connects TRBV19 to TRBJ2-1; 13 bases are a match to TRBD2. Germline V CDR1 and CDR2: LNHDA, SQIVND (reference sequence). The CDR3 consists of 15 residues. After removal of 8 bases from V and 8 bases from J, the junction contained 9 bases not matched to a gene. As DNA, the CDR3 is TGTGCCAGTGGGACTAGCGGGACACAACCGCATGAGCAGTTCTTC. Residues: CASGTSGTQPHEQFF.

This clonotype showed up just a few times. The J gene is TRBJ1-5, the V gene TRBV7-2; 11 bases map to TRBD1. This CDR3 spans 20 amino acids. V lost 3 bases to trimming and J lost 0 bases; unmatched junction nucleotides: 13. In germline, CDR1 is SGHTA, CDR2 FQGNSA. The CDR3 nucleotides are TGTGCCAGCAGCTTGGCCGGACAGGGGGCCGCCCAATATAGCAATCAGCCCCAGCATTTT. Protein sequence: CASSLAGQGAAQYSNQPQHF.

The CDR3 region has the DNA TGCAGTGCTAGGCCGGGACTAGCGAGCTCCTACAATGAGCAGTTCTTC. This encodes CSARPGLASSYNEQFF. The chain couples TRBV20-1 to TRBJ2-1; 10 bases fit TRBD2. Per the germline V gene, CDR1 is DFQATT and CDR2 is SNEGSKA (reference sequence). Trimming cost V 3 bases and J 0 bases; bases outside gene matches: 5. This CDR3 is 16 amino acids long.

This clonotype has just a few counts. The chain uses TRBV19 and TRBJ2-7, with 7 bases that match TRBD1. The CDR3 totals 13 residues. Germline V gene data show CDR1 as LNHDA and CDR2 as SQIVND (reference sequence). Trimming at V came to 6 bases and at J to 6 bases, leaving 8 bases not matched to a gene. The CDR3 is CASSGQEGREQYF. DNA of the CDR3: TGTGCCAGTAGCGGACAGGAAGGACGCGAGCAGTACTTC.

Ten or more counts support this clonotype. The chain is built from TRBV29-1 and TRBJ1-1, with a tentative D call TRBD1 (5 bases). This CDR3 is 10 amino acids long. Germline-derived CDR1 and CDR2 are SQVTM and ANQGSEA. With 6 bases removed from V and 10 bases from J, the gap between germline ends came to 12 bases. The CDR3 protein is CSVHIGGAFF. CDR3 nucleotide sequence: TGCAGCGTCCACATCGGGGGAGCTTTCTTT.

This clonotype has a count of ten or more. V gene TRBV12-3 or TRBV12-4 combines with J gene TRBJ2-1, with 13 bases lining up with TRBD2. This CDR3 is 15 amino acids long. The J segment lost 6 bases and the V segment lost 3 bases, leaving 2 bases of the junction unmatched. CDR3 nucleotides: TGTGCCAGCAGTTTGACTAGCGGGAGGACCAATGAGCAGTTCTTC. This codes for CASSLTSGRTNEQFF.

This clonotype was counted a few times. A much larger clone sits a single nucleotide away, making a read error possible. The chain employs TRBV6-2 or TRBV6-3 and TRBJ2-7; D unresolved. CDR3 length: 13 amino acids. Per the germline V gene, CDR1 is MNHEY and CDR2 is SVGEGT. The CDR3 reads CASKDGTPYEQCF. The CDR3 nucleotides are TGTGCCAGCAAAGACGGAACCCCCTACGAGCAGTGCTTC.

CDR3 sequence reads: CASSLVGGNEKLFF. CDR3 bases: TGCGCCAGCAGCTTGGTGGGAGGCAATGAAAAACTGTTTTTT. The chain has TRBV5-1 and TRBJ1-4; D is unresolved. The CDR3 contains 14 residues. The V gene lost 0 bases and the J gene lost 5 bases, with 8 bases spanning the gap. Germline values: CDR1 SGHRS, CDR2 YFSETQ. The complete variable domain, with remaining parts taken from reference TRBV5-1 and TRBJ1-4, reads KAGVTQTPRYLIKTRGQQVTLSCSPISGHRSVSWYQQTPGQGLQFLFEYFSETQRNKGNFPGRFSGRQFSNSRSEMNVSTLELGDSALYLCASSLVGGNEKLFFGSGTQLSVL.